This TCR beta chain was captured in a study of blood T cell repertoires in COVID-19. On the study more broadly: Samples of COVID-19 (acute and convalescent) were obtained from the United States, Italy and Spain. The analysed material was cDNA or gDNA that came from T cells, B-cell-depleted T cells, or PBMCs.

Authors' methods: By means of reference gene primer amplification, nucleated cell counts were estimated. Sequencing was performed with immunoSEQ multiplex PCR; in TCRdb, only in-frame clones are kept and a portion is missing. Clonal size and the V and J genes are those of that table, whereas D and trimming came from the DNA. The sample lists roughly 130,000 clones; around 87% were seen once. The CDR3 extends over 15 amino acids. CDR1 is LGHDT, CDR2 YNNKEL, per germline (reference sequence). V was cut by 10 bases and J by 2 bases, with 20 bases left in between. The chain links TRBV3-1 (or the pseudogene TRBV3-2) to TRBJ1-1, with a possible D match to TRBD1 (6 bases). The TCR originated in a woman aged 55-70 years with acute or convalescent COVID-19. What was sequenced was peripheral blood. This CDR3 reads CATHDTGRRNTEAFF. CDR3 DNA: TGTGCCACCCATGACACAGGGAGAAGAAACACTGAAGCTTTCTTT.